This T cell receptor (beta chain) appears in the sequencing data of a study of synovial regulatory T cells in juvenile arthritis. Study-wide findings and caveats: Synovial Tregs shared more CDR3 sequences with iaTregs than other blood Tregs. Largely private between patients, iaTreg TCR repertoires showed partial overlap with synovial Teff and blood CPL repertoires.

The assay was immunoSEQ multiplex PCR, and TCRdb's table has in-frame clones only and misses some. This repertoire comprises around 10,000 clones; its ten largest clones make up roughly 0.9%. The CDR3 length is 14 residues. The DNA is unrecorded. Germline-derived CDR1 and CDR2 are SGHRS and YFSETQ. Concerning this clone: Its antigen is unidentified.

The chain has TRBV5-1 and TRBJ1-2. The sequence derives from a donor younger than 35 with juvenile idiopathic arthritis. The sequenced sample consisted of Treg cells from blood. Subset noted: remaining (HLA-DR-negative) circulating blood Treg cells. The CDR3 sequence: CASSLEGPLIGYTF. The full variable domain, in which reference TRBV5-1 and TRBJ1-2 provide the parts outside the CDR3, is KAGVTQTPRYLIKTRGQQVTLSCSPISGHRSVSWYQQTPGQGLQFLFEYFSETQRNKGNFPGRFSGRQFSNSRSEMNVSTLELGDSALYLCASSLEGPLIGYTFGSGTRLTVV.